The present T cell receptor (beta chain) was sequenced within a study of vaccination and CD4 T cells after COVID-19. Study background: SARS-CoV-2, HCoV-NL63, HCoV-OC43 and HCoV-229E supplied the overlapping spike peptides used to stimulate cells.

With regard to this clonotype: Antigen: not known.

Treatment indicated: roughly 10-day PBMC culture with coronavirus spike peptide pools or control peptides (ViraFEST assay). Under the ViraFEST approach, antigen-specific T cells were expanded with peptide pools and TCRs subsequently sequenced. Sequence data for DNA of cultured CD4+ T cells were generated by the Oncomine TCR Beta short-read assay. TCRdb fed the PCR reads into MiXCR, producing one record per CDR3 protein. The sample has about 10,000 distinct CDR3 sequences; over 55% are singletons. This TCR derives from a human donor who had recovered from COVID-19. The sample was CD4+ T cells from blood, cultured in vitro.

CDR3 DNA: TGTGCCAGCAGTCTGGGCCAGCTGAATGTCCAAGAGACCCAGTACTTC. Translating gives CASSLGQLNVQETQYF. The chain has TRBV7-2 and TRBJ2-5; D remains ambiguous. The V and J ends lost 6 bases and 1 base respectively, with 18 bases between them. CDR3 length: 16 residues. CDR1 SGHTA and CDR2 FQGNSA come from the germline V gene.